Listed below are T cell receptor beta chains from one sample, sequenced in a study of PD-1 blockade in classical Hodgkin lymphoma. The assay was immunoSEQ multiplex PCR, and TCRdb's table has in-frame clones only and misses some. The sample has 55,000 to 75,000 clones, 71% seen once. The sample here was peripheral blood mononuclear cells (PBMCs), taken before the second cycle of nivolumab. The source is a human donor with classical Hodgkin lymphoma. The CDR3 runs from the conserved cysteine through the conserved F or W. D genes are given only for firm matches. Not all rows give a size; the values are once, few, many and, for expanded clones, a class.

clone_size	v_call	d_call	j_call	cdr3_nt	cdr3_aa
.	TRBV6-1	.	TRBJ1-1	TGTGCCAGCACTAACTGGGGTTGGGTTGACACTGAAGCTTTCTTT	CASTNWGWVDTEAFF
.	TRBV9	.	TRBJ2-2	TGTGCCAGCAGCGTATCCGTCACCGGGGAGCTGTTTTTT	CASSVSVTGELFF
once	TRBV27	.	TRBJ1-2	TGTGCCAGCAGTTTTCACGGGAACTATGGCTACACCTTC	CASSFHGNYGYTF
.	TRBV2	.	TRBJ2-5	TGTGCCAGCAGTGAATGGAAAGAGACCCAGTACTTC	CASSEWKETQYF
.	TRBV7-3	TRBD1	TRBJ2-5	TGTGCCAGCAGCTATGACAGGGAGGAGACCCAGTACTTC	CASSYDREETQYF
few	TRBV7-9	.	TRBJ2-7	TGTGCCAGCAGCCGAATCGAGGAGGCTCACGAGCAGTACTTC	CASSRIEEAHEQYF
few	TRBV6-1	.	TRBJ2-1	TGTGCCAGCAGTGAAGGGAACCTCCGGTCCTACAATGAGCAGTTCTTC	CASSEGNLRSYNEQFF
.	TRBV15	.	TRBJ2-1	TGTGCCACCAGCAGAGATTTCGGTGCGAGCGGTGAGCAGTTCTTC	CATSRDFGASGEQFF
.	TRBV28	.	TRBJ1-5	TGTGCCAGCAGTTTAGTCGGGAGCAATCAGCCCCAGCATTTT	CASSLVGSNQPQHF
.	TRBV28	.	TRBJ1-1	TGTGCCAGCAGGCGGACCGGCCTGAACACTGAAGCTTTCTTT	CASRRTGLNTEAFF
.	TRBV19	.	TRBJ1-1	TGTGCCACACGACAGGTCTTGAACACTGAAGCTTTCTTT	CATRQVLNTEAFF
once	TRBV25-1	TRBD2	TRBJ2-3	TGTGCCAGCAGTGAATCCCCCTCTAGCGGTAGAGGAGATACGCAGTATTTT	CASSESPSSGRGDTQYF
.	TRBV10-2	TRBD2	TRBJ2-5	TGCGCCAGCACCCCTAGCGGTCCTTTCCAAGAGACCCAGTACTTC	CASTPSGPFQETQYF
.	TRBV9	.	TRBJ2-4	TGTGCCAGCAGCGTAGCTCCCCAGACGGACCTAAACATTCAGTACTTC	CASSVAPQTDLNIQYF
.	TRBV10-1	TRBD1	TRBJ2-2	TGCGCCAGCAGTGAGACGCCGACAGGGAGCACCGGGGAGCTGTTTTTT	CASSETPTGSTGELFF
.	TRBV28	.	TRBJ1-1	TGTGCCAGCAGTTGGGCCGACAGGGAAGCTTTCTTT	CASSWADREAFF
.	TRBV5-1	TRBD1	TRBJ1-5	TGCGCCAGCAGCTTAGGACAGGGAAGCAATCAGCCCCAGCATTTT	CASSLGQGSNQPQHF
.	TRBV18	.	TRBJ2-1	TGTGCCAGCTCAGGCGATTACAATGAGCAGTTCTTC	CASSGDYNEQFF
.	TRBV6-5	.	TRBJ2-7	TGTGCCAGCAGCATTAGGGCCCACCAAGCCTACGAGCAGTACTTC	CASSIRAHQAYEQYF
.	TRBV2	TRBD1	TRBJ2-1	TGTGCCAGCACGGAGGACAGGGTTACCAATGAGCAGTTCTTC	CASTEDRVTNEQFF
.	TRBV18	.	TRBJ1-6	TGTGCCAGCTCGGTAGACAGTAATGATAATTCACCCCTCCACTTT	CASSVDSNDNSPLHF
.	TRBV5-1	TRBD1	TRBJ2-3	TGCGCCAGCAGCAAGTGGACAGGGGGCATTGAAGATACGCAGTATTTT	CASSKWTGGIEDTQYF
few	TRBV30	.	TRBJ1-1	TGTGCCTGGAGCCCCTTTTTGAGAGATCTGAACACTGAAGCTTTCTTT	CAWSPFLRDLNTEAFF
.	TRBV7-6	TRBD1	TRBJ1-1	TGTGCCAGCAGCTTACCCCGGACAGGGGGCAGTACTGAAGCTTTCTTT	CASSLPRTGGSTEAFF
.	TRBV5-1	.	TRBJ2-1	TGCGCCAGCAGCTTCCTGGATTACAATGAGCAGTTCTTC	CASSFLDYNEQFF
.	TRBV7-3	.	TRBJ2-2	TGTGCCAGCAGCGCCCGGACAGATAACACCGGGGAGCTGTTTTTT	CASSARTDNTGELFF
.	TRBV6-4	.	TRBJ1-5	TGTGCCAGCAGTGCGGAGGGGGGACAGCCCCAGCATTTT	CASSAEGGQPQHF
.	TRBV28	.	TRBJ1-2	TGTGCCAGCACCCCTACGGGCGGCCTCTTTGGCTACACCTTC	CASTPTGGLFGYTF
.	TRBV6-5	.	TRBJ1-5	TGTGCCAGCAGTGTGAGTCTCAGTCAGCCCCAGCATTTT	CASSVSLSQPQHF
few	TRBV5-1	TRBD2	TRBJ2-7	TGCGCCAGCAGCTTGGCACTAGCGGTGGACGAGCAGTACTTC	CASSLALAVDEQYF
few	TRBV7-6	TRBD1	TRBJ2-5	TGTGCCAGCAGGGAGGGACAGGGAAGACGGGAGACCCAGTACTTC	CASREGQGRRETQYF
few	TRBV7-2	.	TRBJ2-7	TGTGCCAGCAGCATGAGACCGGGGGTACTCTACGAGCAGTACTTC	CASSMRPGVLYEQYF
once	TRBV30	.	TRBJ1-4	TGTGCCTGCCCCTCGAATCTGGGGGATGAAAAACTGTTTTTT	CACPSNLGDEKLFF
.	TRBV9	.	TRBJ2-2	TGTGCCAGTGAGGGGGTCACCGGGGAGCTGTTTTTT	CASEGVTGELFF
.	TRBV7-9	TRBD2	TRBJ2-1	TGTGCCAGCAGCTTAAGGCTAGCGGGATATGATGAGCAGTTCTTC	CASSLRLAGYDEQFF
.	TRBV10-2	.	TRBJ2-1	TGCGCCAGCAGTGAGTCTAATGAGCAGTTCTTC	CASSESNEQFF
many	TRBV9	.	TRBJ2-2	TGTGCCAGCAGGGGGGCTGTGAACACCGGGGAGCTGTTTTTT	CASRGAVNTGELFF
.	TRBV7-9	TRBD1	TRBJ1-1	TGTGCCAGCAGCTTGGGGACAGGCATCAACACTGAAGCTTTCTTT	CASSLGTGINTEAFF
.	TRBV19	TRBD1	TRBJ2-1	TGTGCCAGTAGTCCGACCGGACAGGGTAGGCAGTTCTTC	CASSPTGQGRQFF
.	TRBV30	.	TRBJ2-7	TGTGCCTGGAGTGTACTCTACCCAGGGGTTGAACTAAGGGAGCAGTACTTC	CAWSVLYPGVELREQYF
.	TRBV6-1	TRBD1	TRBJ1-2	TGTGCCAGCAGTGGGCCTGACAGGGGGCCGTATGGCTACACCTTC	CASSGPDRGPYGYTF
.	TRBV9	TRBD1	TRBJ2-7	TGTGCCAGCAGCTTCGGACAGGGGGCTGGAGAGCAGTACTTC	CASSFGQGAGEQYF
.	TRBV7-8	.	TRBJ1-5	TGTGCCAGCAGCTCCGGGGGGCAGGGACCACTTGCCTTCAATCAGCCCCAGCATTTT	CASSSGGQGPLAFNQPQHF
.	TRBV19	TRBD1	TRBJ1-5	TGTGCCAGTAGTACCCCTTGGACAGGGGACAATCAGCCCCAGCATTTT	CASSTPWTGDNQPQHF
.	TRBV29-1	.	TRBJ2-2	TGCAGCGTTGATCCGGGGGCGAACACCGGGGAGCTGTTTTTT	CSVDPGANTGELFF
.	TRBV11-1	.	TRBJ2-1	TGTGCCAGCAGCCTCGGGGGTGACAATGAGCAGTTCTTC	CASSLGGDNEQFF
.	TRBV5-6	.	TRBJ2-1	TGTGCCAGCAGCTTGCGGGGGGCGGGTTACAATGAGCAGTTCTTC	CASSLRGAGYNEQFF
.	TRBV5-1	.	TRBJ1-1	TGCGCCAGCAGCTTGGATCGGGGGGCGCGGAACACTGAAGCTTTCTTT	CASSLDRGARNTEAFF
few	TRBV6-5	TRBD1	TRBJ1-2	TGTGCCAGCAGTTTAGGGACAGGCTATGGCTACACCTTC	CASSLGTGYGYTF
few	TRBV6-5	.	TRBJ1-1	TGTGCCAGCAGCCCCGGGAACACTGAAGCTTTCTTT	CASSPGNTEAFF